A selection of T cell receptor beta chains follows, all from one sample in a study of neurological immune-mediated disorders. One entry per CDR3 protein results from TCRdb running MiXCR on the 5' RACE reads. The table shows 75,000 to 95,000 distinct CDR3 sequences, with 17% occurring only once. The source material was PBMCs. All receptors come from a middle-aged woman in good health. The CDR3 runs from the conserved cysteine through the conserved F or W. D genes are given only for firm matches. A clone size is listed for some rows: how often the clone was seen (once, few, many), or a class if it is expanded.

V gene: TRBV5-6; D gene: .; J gene: TRBJ1-2; clone size: many; CDR3 DNA: TGTGCCAGCAGCCCCCAAGGTGGACAGACTCTTATCTATGGCTACACCTTC; CDR3 protein: CASSPQGGQTLIYGYTF
V gene: TRBV6-5; D gene: .; J gene: TRBJ2-7; clone size: many; CDR3 DNA: TGTGCCAGCAGCCGCACGGGGACATCTTCCTACGAGCAGTACTTC; CDR3 protein: CASSRTGTSSYEQYF
V gene: TRBV30; D gene: .; J gene: TRBJ1-5; clone size: few; CDR3 DNA: TGTGCCTGGAGTGTGGGACGGTATAGCAATCAGCCCCAGCATTTT; CDR3 protein: CAWSVGRYSNQPQHF
V gene: TRBV12-3/TRBV12-4; D gene: .; J gene: TRBJ1-5; clone size: many; CDR3 DNA: TGTGCCAGCAGTCCTGACTCGCGGCAGCCCCAGCATTTT; CDR3 protein: CASSPDSRQPQHF
V gene: TRBV5-1; D gene: .; J gene: TRBJ2-1; clone size: .; CDR3 DNA: TGCGCCAGCAGCTTGATGGGTCACAATGAGCAGTTCTTC; CDR3 protein: CASSLMGHNEQFF
V gene: TRBV6-1; D gene: .; J gene: TRBJ2-5; clone size: .; CDR3 DNA: TGTGCCAGCAGTCCCACACGGGAGACCCAGTACTTC; CDR3 protein: CASSPTRETQYF
V gene: TRBV20-1; D gene: .; J gene: TRBJ1-5; clone size: many; CDR3 DNA: TGCAGTGCTAGAGAGGGGGGTAGCAATCAGCCCCAGCATTTT; CDR3 protein: CSAREGGSNQPQHF
V gene: TRBV20-1; D gene: .; J gene: TRBJ1-1; clone size: .; CDR3 DNA: TGCAGTTCTAGATCCGAACTAAGTCGGAGGGGAGGAACTGAAGCTTTCTTT; CDR3 protein: CSSRSELSRRGGTEAFF
V gene: TRBV19; D gene: .; J gene: TRBJ2-5; clone size: few; CDR3 DNA: TGTGCCAGTACCAACTACGCCGGGGGCGGGGAGACCCAGTACTTC; CDR3 protein: CASTNYAGGGETQYF
V gene: TRBV5-1; D gene: TRBD1; J gene: TRBJ2-1; clone size: many; CDR3 DNA: TGCGCCAGCGTAGGGACAGATTGGGACAATGAGCAGTTCTTC; CDR3 protein: CASVGTDWDNEQFF
V gene: TRBV20-1; D gene: TRBD2; J gene: TRBJ2-3; clone size: many; CDR3 DNA: TGCAGCGTGGGACTAGCGGGGGTCACAGATACGCAGTATTTT; CDR3 protein: CSVGLAGVTDTQYF
V gene: TRBV25-1; D gene: TRBD1; J gene: TRBJ1-2; clone size: many; CDR3 DNA: TGTGCCAGCAGTGAACGGGACAGGGGCGTGGACTATGGCTACACCTTC; CDR3 protein: CASSERDRGVDYGYTF
V gene: TRBV5-6; D gene: TRBD1; J gene: TRBJ2-6; clone size: many; CDR3 DNA: TGTGCCAGCAGCTTGGACAGGGGGCAATTAGGTGGGGCCAACGTCCTGACTTTC; CDR3 protein: CASSLDRGQLGGANVLTF
V gene: TRBV10-3; D gene: .; J gene: TRBJ1-1; clone size: many; CDR3 DNA: TGTGCCATCAGTGCTACAGGGAGCACTGAAGCTTTCTTT; CDR3 protein: CAISATGSTEAFF
V gene: TRBV5-1; D gene: .; J gene: TRBJ1-1; clone size: many; CDR3 DNA: TGCGCCAGCACCCCTGATGGGACCCTGAACACTGAAGCTTTCTTT; CDR3 protein: CASTPDGTLNTEAFF
V gene: TRBV27; D gene: .; J gene: TRBJ2-3; clone size: .; CDR3 DNA: TGTGCCAGCAGTCAACTCCTATACACAGATACGCAGTATTTT; CDR3 protein: CASSQLLYTDTQYF
V gene: TRBV7-3; D gene: .; J gene: TRBJ1-1; clone size: .; CDR3 DNA: TGTGCCAGCAGCTTAGACAAGGGGGTCACTGAAGCTTTCTTT; CDR3 protein: CASSLDKGVTEAFF
V gene: TRBV10-1; D gene: .; J gene: TRBJ2-1; clone size: many; CDR3 DNA: TGCGCCAGCAGTGAGCAGGTAACCGATGGGAATGAGCAGTTCTTC; CDR3 protein: CASSEQVTDGNEQFF
V gene: TRBV9; D gene: TRBD1; J gene: TRBJ2-3; clone size: many; CDR3 DNA: TGTGCCAGCAGCGTAGGGTGGACAGGGCTAAGCACAGATACGCAGTATTTT; CDR3 protein: CASSVGWTGLSTDTQYF
V gene: TRBV7-2; D gene: .; J gene: TRBJ2-6; clone size: many; CDR3 DNA: TGTGCCAGCAGCTTGTCAAGCGCTGGGGCCAACGTCCTGACTTTC; CDR3 protein: CASSLSSAGANVLTF
V gene: TRBV25-1; D gene: .; J gene: TRBJ1-1; clone size: many; CDR3 DNA: TGTGCCAGCAGCGATATCTCCGGGACGAACACTGAAGCTTTCTTT; CDR3 protein: CASSDISGTNTEAFF
V gene: TRBV10-2; D gene: TRBD1; J gene: TRBJ2-5; clone size: many; CDR3 DNA: TGCGCCAGCGTACAGGGGGCGACGGAGACCCAGTACTTC; CDR3 protein: CASVQGATETQYF
V gene: TRBV7-2; D gene: .; J gene: TRBJ2-5; clone size: many; CDR3 DNA: TGTGCCAGCAGTACTACAGGTTACCAAGAGACCCAGTACTTC; CDR3 protein: CASSTTGYQETQYF
V gene: TRBV15; D gene: .; J gene: TRBJ2-1; clone size: many; CDR3 DNA: TGTGCCACCAGCAGAGTGGGGGAAAGGTACAATGAGCAGTTCTTC; CDR3 protein: CATSRVGERYNEQFF
V gene: TRBV3-1; D gene: TRBD2; J gene: TRBJ2-1; clone size: .; CDR3 DNA: TGTGCCAGCAGCCAGGGGGAGCGGGGGGCGTTCTTC; CDR3 protein: CASSQGERGAFF
V gene: TRBV3-1; D gene: TRBD2; J gene: TRBJ2-1; clone size: .; CDR3 DNA: TGTGCCAGCAGCCAAGTTGGGACGGGAGGGATGAATGAGCAGTTCTTC; CDR3 protein: CASSQVGTGGMNEQFF
V gene: TRBV12-3/TRBV12-4; D gene: .; J gene: TRBJ1-1; clone size: many; CDR3 DNA: TGTGCCAGCAGTCCCCCAGGGCGCACTGAAGCTTTCTTT; CDR3 protein: CASSPPGRTEAFF
V gene: TRBV4-1; D gene: TRBD2; J gene: TRBJ2-3; clone size: many; CDR3 DNA: TGCGCCAGCAGCCAAGTTTTGAGCGGGGGTTCTCTATATACGCAGTATTTT; CDR3 protein: CASSQVLSGGSLYTQYF
V gene: TRBV20-1; D gene: TRBD1; J gene: TRBJ2-1; clone size: .; CDR3 DNA: TGCAGTGCTAAAAGACAGGGTGTGCAGTTCTTC; CDR3 protein: CSAKRQGVQFF
V gene: TRBV15; D gene: .; J gene: TRBJ2-3; clone size: many; CDR3 DNA: TGTGCCACCAGCAGAGATGGCACAGATACGCAGTATTTT; CDR3 protein: CATSRDGTDTQYF
V gene: TRBV6-1; D gene: .; J gene: TRBJ2-5; clone size: .; CDR3 DNA: TGTGCCAGCAGTGAAGGCATGGACAGCCAAGAGACCCAGTACTTC; CDR3 protein: CASSEGMDSQETQYF
V gene: TRBV20-1; D gene: .; J gene: TRBJ1-2; clone size: many; CDR3 DNA: TGCAGTGGCCGAGTTGGTATCTATGGCTACACCTTC; CDR3 protein: CSGRVGIYGYTF